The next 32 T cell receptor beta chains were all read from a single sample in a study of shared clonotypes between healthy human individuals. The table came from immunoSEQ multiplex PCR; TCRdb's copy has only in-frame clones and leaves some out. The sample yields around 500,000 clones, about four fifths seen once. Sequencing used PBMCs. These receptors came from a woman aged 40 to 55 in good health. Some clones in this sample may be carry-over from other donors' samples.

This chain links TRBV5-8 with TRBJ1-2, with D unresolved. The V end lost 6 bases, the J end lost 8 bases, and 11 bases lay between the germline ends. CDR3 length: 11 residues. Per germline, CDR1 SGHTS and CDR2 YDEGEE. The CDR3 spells CASNWAGGYTF. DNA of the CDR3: TGTGCCAGCAACTGGGCGGGCGGCTACACCTTC.

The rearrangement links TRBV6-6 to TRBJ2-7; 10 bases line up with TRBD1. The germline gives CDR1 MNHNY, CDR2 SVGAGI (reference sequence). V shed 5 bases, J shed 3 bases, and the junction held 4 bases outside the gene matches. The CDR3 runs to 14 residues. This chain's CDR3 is CASSRQGANYEQYF. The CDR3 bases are TGTGCCAGCAGTCGACAGGGGGCTAACTACGAGCAGTACTTC.

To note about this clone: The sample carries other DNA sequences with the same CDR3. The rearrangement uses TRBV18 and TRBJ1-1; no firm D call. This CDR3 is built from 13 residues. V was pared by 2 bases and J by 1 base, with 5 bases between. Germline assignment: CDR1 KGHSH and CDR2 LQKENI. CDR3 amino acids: CASSPGQNTEAFF. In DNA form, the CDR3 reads TGTGCCAGCTCACCAGGCCAGAACACTGAAGCTTTCTTT.

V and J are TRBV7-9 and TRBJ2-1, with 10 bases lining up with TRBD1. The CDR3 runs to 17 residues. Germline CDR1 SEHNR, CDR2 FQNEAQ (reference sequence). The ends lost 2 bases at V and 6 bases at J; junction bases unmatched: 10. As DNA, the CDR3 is TGTGCCAGCAGCTTATGGGTTTGGGGACAGGGGCTCAATGAGCAGTTCTTC. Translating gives CASSLWVWGQGLNEQFF.

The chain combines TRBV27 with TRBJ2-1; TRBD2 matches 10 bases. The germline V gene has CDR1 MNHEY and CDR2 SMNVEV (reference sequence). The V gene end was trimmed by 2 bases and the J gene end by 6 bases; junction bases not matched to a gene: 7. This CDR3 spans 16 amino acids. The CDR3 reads CASSLQQAGGPNEQFF. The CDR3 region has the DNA TGTGCCAGCAGTTTACAACAAGCGGGAGGGCCCAATGAGCAGTTCTTC.

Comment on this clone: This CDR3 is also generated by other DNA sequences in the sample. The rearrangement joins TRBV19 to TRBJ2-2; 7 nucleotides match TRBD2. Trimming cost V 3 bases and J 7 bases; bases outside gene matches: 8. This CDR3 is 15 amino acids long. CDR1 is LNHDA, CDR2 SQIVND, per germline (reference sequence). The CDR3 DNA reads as TGTGCCAGTAGTATGGACCTGGGACTATTCGGGGAGCTGTTTTTT. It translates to CASSMDLGLFGELFF.

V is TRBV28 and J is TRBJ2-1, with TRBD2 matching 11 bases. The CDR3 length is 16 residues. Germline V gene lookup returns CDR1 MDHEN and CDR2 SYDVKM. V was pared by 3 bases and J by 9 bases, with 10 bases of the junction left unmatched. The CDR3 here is CASSLSTSGGGGEQFF. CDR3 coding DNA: TGTGCCAGCAGTTTGTCCACTAGCGGGGGTGGTGGTGAGCAGTTCTTC.

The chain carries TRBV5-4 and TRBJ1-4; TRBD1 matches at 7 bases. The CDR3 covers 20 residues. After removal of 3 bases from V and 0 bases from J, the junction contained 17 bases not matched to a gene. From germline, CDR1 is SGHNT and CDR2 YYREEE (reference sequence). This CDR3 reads CASSSLRGEGARATNEKLFF. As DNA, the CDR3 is TGTGCCAGCAGCTCACTCAGGGGCGAGGGGGCTAGAGCAACTAATGAAAAACTGTTTTTT.

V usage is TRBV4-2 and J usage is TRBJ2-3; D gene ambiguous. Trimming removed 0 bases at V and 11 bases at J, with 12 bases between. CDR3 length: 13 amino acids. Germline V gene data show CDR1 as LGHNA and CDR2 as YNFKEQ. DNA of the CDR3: TGTGCCAGCAGCCAAGATGTCAGTTCCTGGCAGTATTTT. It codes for CASSQDVSSWQYF.

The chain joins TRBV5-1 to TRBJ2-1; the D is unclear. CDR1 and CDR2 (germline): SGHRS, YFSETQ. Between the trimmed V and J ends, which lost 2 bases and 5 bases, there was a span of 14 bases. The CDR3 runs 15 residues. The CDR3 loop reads CASSLEGVSHNEQFF. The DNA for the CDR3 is TGCGCCAGCAGCTTAGAAGGAGTTAGCCACAATGAGCAGTTCTTC.

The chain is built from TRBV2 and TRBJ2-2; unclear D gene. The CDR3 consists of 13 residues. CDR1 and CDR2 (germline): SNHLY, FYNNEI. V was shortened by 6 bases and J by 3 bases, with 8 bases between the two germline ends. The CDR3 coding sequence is TGTGCCAGCAGCCAACAATACACCGGGGAGCTGTTTTTT. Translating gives CASSQQYTGELFF.

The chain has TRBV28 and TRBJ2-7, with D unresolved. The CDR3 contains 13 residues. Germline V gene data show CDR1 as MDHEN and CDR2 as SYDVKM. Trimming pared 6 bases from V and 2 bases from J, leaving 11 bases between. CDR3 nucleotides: TGTGCCAGCAGCCGCCCAGGACCCTACGAGCAGTACTTC. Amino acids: CASSRPGPYEQYF.

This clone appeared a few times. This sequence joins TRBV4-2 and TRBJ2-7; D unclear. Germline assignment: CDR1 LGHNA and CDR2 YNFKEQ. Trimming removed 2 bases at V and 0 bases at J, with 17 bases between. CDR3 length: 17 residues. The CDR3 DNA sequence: TGTGCCAGCAGCCAACCATCGGATACTCGAAGCTCCTACGAGCAGTACTTC. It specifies CASSQPSDTRSSYEQYF.

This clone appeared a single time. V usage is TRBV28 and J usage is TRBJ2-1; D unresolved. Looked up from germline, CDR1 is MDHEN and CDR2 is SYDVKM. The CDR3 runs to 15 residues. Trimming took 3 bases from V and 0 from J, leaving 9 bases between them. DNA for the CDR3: TGTGCCAGCAGTTTGCAGCCCAGCTCCTACAATGAGCAGTTCTTC. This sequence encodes CASSLQPSSYNEQFF.

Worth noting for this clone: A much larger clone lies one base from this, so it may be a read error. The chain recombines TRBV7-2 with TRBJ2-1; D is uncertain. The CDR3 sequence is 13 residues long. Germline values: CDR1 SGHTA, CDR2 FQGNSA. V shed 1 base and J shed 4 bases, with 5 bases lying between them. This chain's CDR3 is CASSLGQYNEQFF. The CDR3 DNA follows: TGTGCCAGCAGCTTAGGGCAGTACAATGAGCAGTTCTTC.

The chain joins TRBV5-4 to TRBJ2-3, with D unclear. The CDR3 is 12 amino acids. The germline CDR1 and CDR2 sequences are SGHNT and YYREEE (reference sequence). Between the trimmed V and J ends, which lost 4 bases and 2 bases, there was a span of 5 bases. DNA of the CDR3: TGTGCCAGCAGCGGTACCACAGATACGCAGTATTTT. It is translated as CASSGTTDTQYF.

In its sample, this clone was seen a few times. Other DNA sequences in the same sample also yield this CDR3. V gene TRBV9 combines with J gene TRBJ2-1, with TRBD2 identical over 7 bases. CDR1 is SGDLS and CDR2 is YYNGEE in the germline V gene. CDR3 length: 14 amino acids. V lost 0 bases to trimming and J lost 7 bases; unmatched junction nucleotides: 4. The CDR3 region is CASSVGGSGNEQFF. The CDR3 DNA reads TGTGCCAGCAGCGTAGGCGGGAGCGGTAATGAGCAGTTCTTC. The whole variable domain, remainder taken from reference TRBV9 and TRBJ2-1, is DSGVTQTPKHLITATGQRVTLRCSPRSGDLSVYWYQQSLDQGLQFLIQYYNGEERAKGNILERFSAQQFPDLHSELNLSSLELGDSALYFCASSVGGSGNEQFFGPGTRLTVL.

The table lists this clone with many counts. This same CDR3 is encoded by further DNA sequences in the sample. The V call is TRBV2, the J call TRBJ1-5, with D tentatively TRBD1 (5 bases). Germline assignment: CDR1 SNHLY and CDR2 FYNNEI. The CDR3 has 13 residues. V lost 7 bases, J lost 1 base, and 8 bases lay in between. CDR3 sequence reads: CASKRDSNQPQHF. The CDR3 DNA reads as TGTGCCAGCAAGAGGGACAGCAATCAGCCCCAGCATTTT.

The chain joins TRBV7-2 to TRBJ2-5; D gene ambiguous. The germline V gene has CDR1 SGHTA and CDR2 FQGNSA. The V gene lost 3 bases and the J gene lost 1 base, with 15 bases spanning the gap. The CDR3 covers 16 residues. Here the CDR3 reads CASSLYGADFQETQYF. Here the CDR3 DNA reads TGTGCCAGCAGCTTGTACGGAGCCGACTTCCAAGAGACCCAGTACTTC.

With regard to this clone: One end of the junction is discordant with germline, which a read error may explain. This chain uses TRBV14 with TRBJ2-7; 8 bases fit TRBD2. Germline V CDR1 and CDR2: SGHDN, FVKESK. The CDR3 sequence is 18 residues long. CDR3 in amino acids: CASSRRVAGSQGPYGQYF. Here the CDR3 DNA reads TGTGCCAGCAGCCGACGGGTAGCGGGATCCCAGGGACCCTACGGGCAGTACTTC.

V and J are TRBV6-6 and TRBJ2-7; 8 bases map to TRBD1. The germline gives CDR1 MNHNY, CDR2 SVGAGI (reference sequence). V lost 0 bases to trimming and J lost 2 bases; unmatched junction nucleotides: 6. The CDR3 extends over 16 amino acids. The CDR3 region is CASSYSGRGPPYEQYF. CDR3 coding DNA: TGTGCCAGCAGTTACTCCGGCAGGGGGCCACCCTACGAGCAGTACTTC.

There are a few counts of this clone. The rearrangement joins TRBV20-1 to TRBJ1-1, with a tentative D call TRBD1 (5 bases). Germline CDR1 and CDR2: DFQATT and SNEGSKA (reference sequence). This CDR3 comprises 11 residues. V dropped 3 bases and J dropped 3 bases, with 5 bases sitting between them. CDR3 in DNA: TGCAGTGCTAGGGGGGACACTGAAGCTTTCTTT. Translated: CSARGDTEAFF.

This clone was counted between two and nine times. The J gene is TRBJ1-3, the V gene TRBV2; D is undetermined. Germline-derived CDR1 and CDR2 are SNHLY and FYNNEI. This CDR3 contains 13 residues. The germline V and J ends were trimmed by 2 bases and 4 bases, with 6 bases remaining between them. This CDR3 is CASSESGGNTIYF. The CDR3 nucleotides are TGTGCCAGCAGTGAATCGGGGGGAAACACCATATATTTT. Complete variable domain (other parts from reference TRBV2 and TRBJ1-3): EPEVTQTPSHQVTQMGQEVILRCVPISNHLYFYWYRQILGQKVEFLVSFYNNEISEKSEIFDDQFSVERPDGSNFTLKIRSTKLEDSAMYFCASSESGGNTIYFGEGSWLTVV.

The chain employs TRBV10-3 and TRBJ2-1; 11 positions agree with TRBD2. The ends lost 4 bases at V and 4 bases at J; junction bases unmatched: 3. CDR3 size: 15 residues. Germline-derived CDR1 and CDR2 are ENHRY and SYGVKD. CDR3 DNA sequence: TGTGCCATCAGTGGTACTAGCGGGAGTTACAATGAGCAGTTCTTC. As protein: CAISGTSGSYNEQFF.

Here the CDR3 reads CASTPGPYNEQFF. CDR3 DNA: TGCGCCAGCACTCCGGGTCCATACAATGAGCAGTTCTTC. The V gene is TRBV10-2, the J gene TRBJ2-1; D gene ambiguous. The length of the CDR3 is 13 residues. V was shortened by 7 bases and J by 4 bases, with 11 bases between the two germline ends. Germline values: CDR1 WSHSY, CDR2 SAAADI.

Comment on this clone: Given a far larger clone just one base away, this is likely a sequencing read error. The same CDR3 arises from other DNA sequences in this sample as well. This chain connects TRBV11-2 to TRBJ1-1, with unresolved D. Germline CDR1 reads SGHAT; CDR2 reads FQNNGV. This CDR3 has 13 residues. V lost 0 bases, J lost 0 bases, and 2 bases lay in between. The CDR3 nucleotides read TGTGCCAGCAGCTTAGACCTGAACACTGAAGCTTTCTTT. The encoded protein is CASSLDLNTEAFF.

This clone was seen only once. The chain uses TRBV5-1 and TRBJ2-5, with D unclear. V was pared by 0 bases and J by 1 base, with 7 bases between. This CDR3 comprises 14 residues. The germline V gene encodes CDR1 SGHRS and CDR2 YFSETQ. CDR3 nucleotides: TGCGCCAGCAGCTTGGAGGGTAGCCAAGAGACCCAGTACTTC. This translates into CASSLEGSQETQYF.

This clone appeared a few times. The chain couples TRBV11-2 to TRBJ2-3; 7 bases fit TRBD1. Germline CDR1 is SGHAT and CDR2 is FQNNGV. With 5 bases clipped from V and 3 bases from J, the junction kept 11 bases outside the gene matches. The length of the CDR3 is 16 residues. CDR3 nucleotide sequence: TGTGCCAGCAGCGAAAGCTCAGGGGGTTGGACAGATACGCAGTATTTT. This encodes CASSESSGGWTDTQYF.

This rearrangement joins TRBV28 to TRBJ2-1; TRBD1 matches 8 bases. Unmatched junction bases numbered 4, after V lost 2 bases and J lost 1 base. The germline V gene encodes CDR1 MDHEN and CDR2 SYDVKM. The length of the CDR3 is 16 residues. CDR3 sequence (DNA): TGTGCCAGCAGTTTAGGGGGGACAGGTTCCTACAATGAGCAGTTCTTC. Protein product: CASSLGGTGSYNEQFF.

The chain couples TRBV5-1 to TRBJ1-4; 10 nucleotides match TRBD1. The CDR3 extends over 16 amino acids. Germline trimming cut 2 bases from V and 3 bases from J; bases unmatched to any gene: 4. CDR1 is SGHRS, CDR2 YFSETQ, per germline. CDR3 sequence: CASSFDGQGANEKLFF. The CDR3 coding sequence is TGCGCCAGCAGCTTTGACGGACAGGGGGCTAATGAAAAACTGTTTTTT.

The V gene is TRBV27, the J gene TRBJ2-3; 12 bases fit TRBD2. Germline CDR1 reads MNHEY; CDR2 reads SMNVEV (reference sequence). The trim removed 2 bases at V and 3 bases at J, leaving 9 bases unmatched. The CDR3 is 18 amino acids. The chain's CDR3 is CASSLKTTGTSGTDTQYF. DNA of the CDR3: TGTGCCAGCAGTTTAAAAACCACCGGGACTAGCGGGACAGATACGCAGTATTTT.

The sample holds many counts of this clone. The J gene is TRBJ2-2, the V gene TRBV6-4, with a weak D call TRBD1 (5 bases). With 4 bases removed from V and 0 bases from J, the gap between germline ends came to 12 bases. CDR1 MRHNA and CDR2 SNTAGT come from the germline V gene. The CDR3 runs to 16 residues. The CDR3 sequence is CASSAARTSNTGELFF. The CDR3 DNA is TGTGCCAGCAGTGCAGCCCGGACATCGAACACCGGGGAGCTGTTTTTT.